The 2 T cell receptor beta chains below all came from one sample that was sequenced in a study of blood T cells in healthy people across ages (dated by TCRdb to 2015 to 2017). The method behind the library was 5' RACE. A second roughly 7 to 11 cycle PCR used a sample-barcoded 5' primer and a J-beta primer mix. TCRdb handled the public reads itself, with Q25 trimming in fastp and clone calling in MiXCR, and kept productive beta chains. CDR3 protein duplicates are merged, each entry listing the most common genes and DNA. The sample contains 1.5 million to 2 million distinct CDR3 sequences, about two fifths of them found a single time. The ten largest clonotypes hold 20% to 25% of the sample. The sample was blood. These receptors were taken from a human donor in good health.

This chain links TRBV15 with TRBJ2-1, with TRBD2 matching over 8 bases. J gave up 4 bases and V 0 bases, and 5 bases lay outside the gene matches. From germline, CDR1 is LNHNV and CDR2 YYDKDF (reference sequence). The CDR3 length is 16 residues. CDR3 DNA sequence: TGTGCCACCAGCAGAGATAGAGCGGGGGCTTACAATGAGCAGTTCTTC. Amino acids: CATSRDRAGAYNEQFF.

This clonotype was seen at least ten times. CDR3 amino acids: CASSDPGQGSYEQYF. Written as DNA, the CDR3 is TGTGCCAGCAGTGACCCGGGACAGGGGTCCTACGAGCAGTACTTC. The rearrangement uses TRBV28 and TRBJ2-7, with 10 nucleotides matching TRBD1. J was trimmed by 1 base and V by 5 bases; bases with no gene match: 5. This CDR3 comprises 15 residues. Per the germline V gene, CDR1 is MDHEN and CDR2 is SYDVKM.